This passage covers 12 T cell receptor beta chains from one sample sequenced in a study of blood T cell repertoires in COVID-19. The table came from immunoSEQ multiplex PCR; TCRdb's copy has only in-frame clones and leaves some out. This table has tens of thousands of clones, more than 60% appearing once. Sequencing input: peripheral blood. These receptors all come from a woman aged 45-60 years with acute or convalescent COVID-19.

V is TRBV5-8 and J is TRBJ2-5, with D possibly being TRBD1 (5 bases). This CDR3 region has 15 residues. The V and J ends lost 7 bases and 5 bases respectively, with 21 bases between them. Germline CDR1 is SGHTS and CDR2 is YDEGEE. CDR3 in amino acids: CASYQWGAGWETQYF. DNA for the CDR3: TGTGCCAGCTACCAGTGGGGCGCAGGTTGGGAGACCCAGTACTTC.

The V and J genes are TRBV11-2 and TRBJ2-5; D perhaps matches TRBD1 (6 bases). V lost 11 bases and J lost 2, with 15 bases in between. Germline-derived CDR1 and CDR2 are SGHAT and FQNNGV. This CDR3 region has 13 residues. The DNA for the CDR3 is TGTGCCGTTGGGGGCGGAGCTCAAGAGACCCAGTACTTC. It specifies CAVGGGAQETQYF.

The CDR3 DNA sequence: TGTGCCAGCTCGCCGTACGAAGGGGGGGGTCAGCCCCAGCATTTT. Protein: CASSPYEGGGQPQHF. The gene calls are TRBV18 and TRBJ1-5, with a weak D call TRBD1 (6 bases). Germline V CDR1 and CDR2: KGHSH, LQKENI. The germline V and J ends were trimmed by 6 bases and 6 bases, with 18 bases remaining between them. The CDR3 contains 15 residues.

V and J are TRBV2 and TRBJ2-4, with 7 bases matching TRBD2. CDR1 SNHLY and CDR2 FYNNEI come from the germline V gene. Trimming cost V 5 bases and J 2 bases; bases outside gene matches: 9. The CDR3 has 16 amino acids. CDR3 region: CASSPSGEGTKNIQYF. The CDR3 DNA is TGTGCCAGCAGTCCCTCGGGGGAGGGAACCAAAAACATTCAGTACTTC.

The rearrangement joins TRBV18 to TRBJ2-2, with 15 bases fitting TRBD2. J lost 5 bases, V lost 3 bases, and 4 bases had no gene match. Germline CDR1 and CDR2: KGHSH and LQKENI. This CDR3 is 17 amino acids long. CDR3 in DNA: TGTGCCAGCTCACCTGGCGGGACTAGCGGGAGGACCGGGGAGCTGTTTTTT. Translating gives CASSPGGTSGRTGELFF.

The genes are TRBV15 and TRBJ2-5; 9 bases line up with TRBD2. The CDR3 extends over 15 amino acids. V shed 3 bases, J shed 5 bases, and the junction held 7 bases outside the gene matches. CDR1 is LNHNV, CDR2 YYDKDF, per germline (reference sequence). CDR3: CATSRRTSDAETQYF. For the CDR3, the DNA is TGTGCCACCAGCAGGCGGACTAGCGACGCGGAGACCCAGTACTTC.

The chain combines TRBV28 with TRBJ1-2; D not resolved. The germline gives CDR1 MDHEN, CDR2 SYDVKM. V shed 3 bases and J shed 6 bases, with 2 bases lying between them. CDR3 size: 10 residues. In DNA, the CDR3 is TGTGCCAGCAGTTTTAATGGCTACACCTTC. Translated, it gives CASSFNGYTF.

The chain recombines TRBV5-4 with TRBJ2-7; D might be TRBD1 (5 bases). Trimming left V 5 bases short and J 2 bases short, with 23 bases between. This CDR3 spans 17 amino acids. The germline gives CDR1 SGHNT, CDR2 YYREEE (reference sequence). The CDR3: CASSPFPIGANTYEQYF. The CDR3 DNA reads TGTGCCAGCAGTCCCTTCCCCATAGGGGCAAACACCTACGAGCAGTACTTC. The variable domain in full, completed from reference TRBV5-4 and TRBJ2-7, reads ETGVTQSPTHLIKTRGQQVTLRCSSQSGHNTVSWYQQALGQGPQFIFQYYREEENGRGNFPPRFSGLQFPNYSSELNVNALELDDSALYLCASSPFPIGANTYEQYFGPGTRLTVT.

The chain joins TRBV27 to TRBJ2-7; D gene ambiguous. Deletions cut 3 bases from V and 2 bases from J, with 11 bases between. The CDR3 covers 14 residues. Germline V CDR1 and CDR2: MNHEY, SMNVEV (reference sequence). This CDR3 reads CASSFAANPYEQYF. The CDR3 DNA reads as TGTGCCAGCAGTTTCGCAGCGAACCCCTACGAGCAGTACTTC.

This chain's CDR3 is CASSLSRDSSNTGELFF. CDR3 nucleotides: TGTGCCAGCAGTTTATCGAGGGACAGCTCGAACACCGGGGAGCTGTTTTTT. This chain uses TRBV27 with TRBJ2-2; 7 positions match TRBD1. Germline V gene lookup returns CDR1 MNHEY and CDR2 SMNVEV (reference sequence). V dropped 0 bases and J dropped 0; count of bases not matched to a gene: 4. The CDR3 loop spans 17 amino acids.

J is TRBJ2-1 and V is TRBV28; 13 positions match TRBD2. V lost 5 bases to trimming and J lost 5 bases; unmatched junction nucleotides: 6. In germline, CDR1 is MDHEN, CDR2 SYDVKM. This CDR3 region has 16 residues. Here the CDR3 reads CASSVTGTSGNNEQFF. The CDR3 DNA is TGTGCCAGCAGTGTCACCGGGACTAGCGGGAACAATGAGCAGTTCTTC.

V is TRBV28 and J is TRBJ1-6; D is unclear. The V gene's germline CDR1 is MDHEN and CDR2 SYDVKM. The CDR3 runs to 12 residues. Trimming removed 6 bases from V and 3 bases from J, with 3 bases in between. The CDR3, as DNA: TGTGCCAGCAGCCTCTATAATTCACCCCTCCACTTT. The encoded protein is CASSLYNSPLHF. Full variable domain (outside the CDR3, taken from reference TRBV28 and TRBJ1-6): DVKVTQSSRYLVKRTGEKVFLECVQDMDHENMFWYRQDPGLGLRLIYFSYDVKMKEKGDIPEGYSVSREKKERFSLILESASTNQTSMYLCASSLYNSPLHFGNGTRLTVT.